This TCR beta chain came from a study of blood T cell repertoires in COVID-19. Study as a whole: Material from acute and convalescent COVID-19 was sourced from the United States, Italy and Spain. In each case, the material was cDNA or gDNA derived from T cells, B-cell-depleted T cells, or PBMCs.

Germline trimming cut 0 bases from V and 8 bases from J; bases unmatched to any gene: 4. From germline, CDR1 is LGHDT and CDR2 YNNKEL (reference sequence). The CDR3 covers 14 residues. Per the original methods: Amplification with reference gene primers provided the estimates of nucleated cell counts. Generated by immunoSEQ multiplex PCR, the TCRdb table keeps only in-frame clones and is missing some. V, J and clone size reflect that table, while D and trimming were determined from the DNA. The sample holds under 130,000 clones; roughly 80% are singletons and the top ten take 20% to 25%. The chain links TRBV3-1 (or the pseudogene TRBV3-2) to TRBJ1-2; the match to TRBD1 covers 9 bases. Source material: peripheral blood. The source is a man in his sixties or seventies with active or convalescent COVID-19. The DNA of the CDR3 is TGTGCCAGCAGCCAAGATGTAGGACAGGGGGGCTACACCTTC. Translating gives CASSQDVGQGGYTF.